This T cell receptor (beta chain) was retrieved from a study of shared clonotypes between healthy human individuals. Study results and limitations: Non-shared clonotypes displayed generation probabilities falling below those of clonotypes present in all four donors. Blood was the only sampled material, and tissue repertoires likely differ.

The V and J ends lost 0 bases and 7 bases respectively, with 21 bases between them. This CDR3 has 17 amino acids. Looked up from germline, CDR1 is LNHNV and CDR2 is YYDKDF (reference sequence). To note about this clone: Its specificity is unknown.

Original processing methods: Filtering differed because ImmunoSEQ produced junction-only sequences that carried no quality scores. The method was immunoSEQ multiplex PCR; TCRdb's version includes in-frame clones alone and lacks a portion of them. Clonal size and the V and J genes are those of that table, whereas D and trimming came from the DNA. The sample has under 600,000 clones; more than 95% are singletons. CD45RA-negative memory and CD45RA+ naive subsets were split from the CD4+ cells. The chain couples TRBV15 to TRBJ1-2; perhaps TRBD1 as D (5 bases). The sequence derives from a woman aged 25 to 39 in good health. The sequenced sample consisted of naive CD4+ T cells sorted from blood. Subset meaning: CD45RA+ positively selected. CDR3 in DNA: TGTGCCACCAGCAGAGATTTCGGGACTCCTCTTCCGGGTGGCTACACCTTC. It codes for CATSRDFGTPLPGGYTF.